This T cell receptor (beta chain) was identified in a study of T-cell reconstitution after alpha-beta-depleted transplantation in children (dated by TCRdb to the mid-2010s). For context, the study as a whole: Using TCR repertoire profiling, the study quantitatively followed how T-cell immune reconstitution unfolded in children after TCRalphabeta/CD19-depleted allogeneic hematopoietic cell transplantation.

In light of the paper, this sample's treatment or condition label describes: allogeneic hematopoietic cell transplantation with graft depleted of TCRalphabeta T cells and CD19 B cells. The transplant recipients were children given TCRalphabeta/CD19-depleted allogeneic hematopoietic cell grafts. V is cut back by 3 bases and J by 2 bases, with 0 bases in the junction unmatched. From its cysteine to its phenylalanine, the CDR3 spans 12 amino acids. The DNA shown is the 36-base CDR3, in frame from base 1. Via the germline V gene, CDR1 is SQVTM and CDR2 ANQGSEA. This clonotype was picked up many times. No antigen is known for it. Per-base qualities were not stored, and no clone one base away is much larger. The library came from PCR. The listed sequencing device is Illumina HiSeq 2500. Molecular barcoding was employed in the preparation of TCR libraries, with unique molecular identifiers being used to normalize TCRbeta repertoire quantification. Using fastp trimming at Q25 and MiXCR clonotype assembly, TCRdb reanalyzed the public sequencing data and kept in-frame beta chains. Under each unique CDR3 protein, matching rows form one entry showing the most common genes and DNA. This sample lists a few hundred thousand distinct CDR3 sequences; 10% were detected once. Jointly, the top ten make up roughly 7% of the sample.

What the research found in general, with its limitations: The high TCRbeta diversity at day 60 in some patients was ascribed to recipient T cells and intrathymic progenitors that had survived conditioning. Hyperexpanded clone frequencies declined over subsequent months; after one year, T-cell counts and TCRbeta diversity were mostly attributed to newly produced T cells. About two months after transplant, the apparently early recovery of alphabetaT-cell counts reportedly depended on just several hundred clones that had expanded rapidly and came from non-depleted graft cells.

This clonotype was obtained from a boy under three years old with acute myeloid leukemia, due to receive a stem cell transplant. The sample consisted of PBMCs, taken before TCRalphabeta/CD19-depleted stem cell transplant. Recombination linked TRBV29-1 to TRBJ2-7; the central 8 bases match TRBD1. This receptor carries the CDR3 CSVEGQAYEQYF. The DNA sequence is as follows: TGCAGCGTTGAGGGACAGGCCTACGAGCAGTACTTC.